A selection of T cell receptor beta chains follows, all from one sample in a study of cytomegalovirus exposure and HLA in healthy donors. Here immunoSEQ multiplex PCR was the method, and the copy in TCRdb shows in-frame clones only, minus some. The sample lists around 150,000 clones, approximately 80% occurring once. Sample: PBMCs. The receptors stem from a man aged 18 to 30 in good health and CMV-seropositive. CDR3s include the opening cysteine and the closing phenylalanine or tryptophan. Fields, in order: clone size, D gene, J gene, V gene, CDR3 protein, CDR3 DNA. A D gene is named only where the DNA matches it firmly. A clone size is listed for some rows: how often the clone was seen (once, few, many), or a class if it is expanded.

abundance: -
d_gene: -
j_gene: TRBJ2-5
v_gene: TRBV30
CDR3aa: CAWSAEQGGQETQYF
CDR3nt: TGTGCCTGGAGCGCCGAACAGGGTGGACAAGAGACCCAGTACTTC

abundance: once
d_gene: TRBD2
j_gene: TRBJ2-7
v_gene: TRBV27
CDR3aa: CASSISGGAYEQYF
CDR3nt: TGTGCCAGCAGTATCTCCGGGGGGGCCTACGAGCAGTACTTC

abundance: -
d_gene: -
j_gene: TRBJ1-1
v_gene: TRBV9
CDR3aa: CASSPGGVLGTEAFF
CDR3nt: TGTGCCAGCAGCCCCGGGGGGGTCTTGGGCACTGAAGCTTTCTTT

abundance: -
d_gene: -
j_gene: TRBJ1-6
v_gene: TRBV28
CDR3aa: CASSSWPRANSPLHF
CDR3nt: TGTGCCAGCAGTTCCTGGCCGCGGGCAAATTCACCCCTCCACTTT

abundance: few
d_gene: -
j_gene: TRBJ1-4
v_gene: TRBV20-1
CDR3aa: CSARDLEKLFF
CDR3nt: TGCAGTGCTAGAGATCTTGAAAAACTGTTTTTT

abundance: -
d_gene: -
j_gene: TRBJ2-7
v_gene: TRBV11-1
CDR3aa: CASSVGGNYEQYF
CDR3nt: TGTGCCAGCTCCGTGGGGGGTAACTACGAGCAGTACTTC

abundance: -
d_gene: -
j_gene: TRBJ2-1
v_gene: TRBV29-1
CDR3aa: CSVDGGRLGNEQFF
CDR3nt: TGCAGCGTTGACGGTGGGAGATTGGGTAATGAGCAGTTCTTC

abundance: few
d_gene: TRBD1
j_gene: TRBJ2-4
v_gene: TRBV18
CDR3aa: CASSRGQGRALAKNIQYF
CDR3nt: TGTGCCAGCTCACGGGGACAGGGGCGCGCGCTAGCCAAAAACATTCAGTACTTC

abundance: -
d_gene: -
j_gene: TRBJ1-1
v_gene: TRBV5-1
CDR3aa: CASSLLTEMNTEAFF
CDR3nt: TGCGCCAGCAGCTTGTTGACAGAGATGAACACTGAAGCTTTCTTT

abundance: -
d_gene: -
j_gene: TRBJ1-2
v_gene: TRBV27
CDR3aa: CASSLSGDGFYGYTF
CDR3nt: TGTGCCAGCAGTTTATCGGGAGACGGATTCTATGGCTACACCTTC

abundance: -
d_gene: -
j_gene: TRBJ2-5
v_gene: TRBV7-2
CDR3aa: CASSLGGYSQETQYF
CDR3nt: TGTGCCAGCAGCTTAGGAGGATACTCACAAGAGACCCAGTACTTC

abundance: -
d_gene: TRBD1
j_gene: TRBJ1-5
v_gene: TRBV5-6
CDR3aa: CASSLYRGDQPQHF
CDR3nt: TGTGCCAGCAGCTTGTACAGGGGGGATCAGCCCCAGCATTTT

abundance: -
d_gene: -
j_gene: TRBJ2-3
v_gene: TRBV9
CDR3aa: CASSVGMRGPDTQYF
CDR3nt: TGTGCCAGCAGCGTAGGTATGCGGGGGCCAGATACGCAGTATTTT

abundance: -
d_gene: -
j_gene: TRBJ2-7
v_gene: TRBV2
CDR3aa: CASSEKMDSPRHF
CDR3nt: TGTGCCAGCAGTGAAAAGATGGACAGCCCTCGGCACTTC